This T cell receptor (beta chain) comes out of a study of cytomegalovirus exposure and HLA in healthy donors. Looking at the study overall: Out of a few hundred genotyped donors, about 80% belonged to the Caucasian-associated ancestry cluster. Study-level results: Likely technical artifact: a cluster of highly shared sequence variants.

Trimming took off 4 bases at V and 6 bases at J, with 13 bases between the two ends. The CDR3 is made up of 14 amino acids. CDR1 is SGHRS and CDR2 is YFSETQ in the germline V gene. A word on this clone: Its antigen remains unidentified.

Researchers ran the PCR with 60 Vbeta and 13 Jbeta primers. Original data processing: In a later analysis, some 11 million of approximately 81 million unique beta chains occurred in at least two donors. The repertoire was sequenced with immunoSEQ multiplex PCR; TCRdb's copy has only in-frame clones and lacks some. The DNA gave D and trimming, while V, J and clone size come from that table. The table lists fewer than 60,000 clones. This sequence was found in a woman aged 25 to 39 in good health and CMV-seropositive. The sequencing input was PBMCs. The V call is TRBV5-1, the J call TRBJ2-2; a weak D match, TRBD2 (5 bases). The CDR3 nucleotides read TGCGCCAGCAGCGCCAGCCCCGGGGCCGGGGAGCTGTTTTTT. Its protein product is CASSASPGAGELFF.